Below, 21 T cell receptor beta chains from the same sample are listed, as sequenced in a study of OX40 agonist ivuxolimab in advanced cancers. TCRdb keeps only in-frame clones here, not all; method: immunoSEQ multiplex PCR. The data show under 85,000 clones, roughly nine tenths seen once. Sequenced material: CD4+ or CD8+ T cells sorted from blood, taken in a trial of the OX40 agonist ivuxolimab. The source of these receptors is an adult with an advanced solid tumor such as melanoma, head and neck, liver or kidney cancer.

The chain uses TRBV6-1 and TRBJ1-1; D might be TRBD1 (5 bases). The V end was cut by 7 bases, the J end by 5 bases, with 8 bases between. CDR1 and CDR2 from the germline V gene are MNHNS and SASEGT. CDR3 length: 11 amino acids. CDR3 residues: CASMGRTEAFF. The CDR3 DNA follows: TGTGCCAGCATGGGGCGTACTGAAGCTTTCTTT.

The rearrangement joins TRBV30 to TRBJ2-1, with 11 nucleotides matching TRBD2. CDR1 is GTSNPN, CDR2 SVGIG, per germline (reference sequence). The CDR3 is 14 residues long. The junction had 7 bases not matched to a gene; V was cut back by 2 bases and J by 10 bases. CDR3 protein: CAWSKTGTSGEQFF. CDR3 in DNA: TGTGCCTGGAGTAAGACGGGGACTAGCGGAGAGCAGTTCTTC.

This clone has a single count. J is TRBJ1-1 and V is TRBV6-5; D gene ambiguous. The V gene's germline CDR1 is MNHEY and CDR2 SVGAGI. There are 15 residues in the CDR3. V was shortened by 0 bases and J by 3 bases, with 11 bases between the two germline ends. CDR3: CASSYSALYYTEAFF. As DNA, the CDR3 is TGTGCCAGCAGTTACTCGGCCCTATACTACACTGAAGCTTTCTTT.

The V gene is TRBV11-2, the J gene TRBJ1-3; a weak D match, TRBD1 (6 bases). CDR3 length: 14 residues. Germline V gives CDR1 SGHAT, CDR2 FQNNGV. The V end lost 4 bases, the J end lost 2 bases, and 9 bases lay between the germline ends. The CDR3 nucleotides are TGTGCCAGCAGCTACACAGGGACTGGAAACACCATATATTTT. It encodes CASSYTGTGNTIYF.

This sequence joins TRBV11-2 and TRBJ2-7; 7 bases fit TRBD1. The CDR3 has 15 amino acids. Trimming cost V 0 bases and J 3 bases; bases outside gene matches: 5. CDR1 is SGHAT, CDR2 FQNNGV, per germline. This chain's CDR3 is CASSLDSTGVYEQYF. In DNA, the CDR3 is TGTGCCAGCAGCTTAGACAGTACAGGGGTCTACGAGCAGTACTTC.

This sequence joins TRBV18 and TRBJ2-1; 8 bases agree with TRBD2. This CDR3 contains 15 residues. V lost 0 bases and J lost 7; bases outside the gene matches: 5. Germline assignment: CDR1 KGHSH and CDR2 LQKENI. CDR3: CASSPPGGALNEQFF. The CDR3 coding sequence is TGTGCCAGCTCACCACCCGGGGGGGCGCTGAATGAGCAGTTCTTC.

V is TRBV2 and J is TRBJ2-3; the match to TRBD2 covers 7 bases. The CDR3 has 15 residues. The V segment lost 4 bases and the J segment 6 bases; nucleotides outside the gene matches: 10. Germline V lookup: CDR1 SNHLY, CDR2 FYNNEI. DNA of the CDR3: TGTGCCAGCAGTGTGGAGCGGGGCAGCGGGGATACGCAGTATTTT. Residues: CASSVERGSGDTQYF.

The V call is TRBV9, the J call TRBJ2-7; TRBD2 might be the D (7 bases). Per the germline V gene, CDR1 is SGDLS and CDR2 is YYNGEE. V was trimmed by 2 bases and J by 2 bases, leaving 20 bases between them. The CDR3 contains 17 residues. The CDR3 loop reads CASSVSVGAGATYEQYF. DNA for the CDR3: TGTGCCAGCAGCGTTTCCGTGGGGGCGGGGGCGACCTACGAGCAGTACTTC.

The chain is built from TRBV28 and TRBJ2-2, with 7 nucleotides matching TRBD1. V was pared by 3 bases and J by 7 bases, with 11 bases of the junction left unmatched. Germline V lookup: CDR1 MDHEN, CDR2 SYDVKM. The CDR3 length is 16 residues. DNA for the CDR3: TGTGCCAGCAGTTTGCTACAGGGGATAATGGGCGGGGAGCTGTTTTTT. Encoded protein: CASSLLQGIMGGELFF.

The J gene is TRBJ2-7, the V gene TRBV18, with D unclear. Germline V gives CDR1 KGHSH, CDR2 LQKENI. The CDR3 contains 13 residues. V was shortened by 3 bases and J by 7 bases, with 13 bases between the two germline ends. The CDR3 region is CASSPPLGEEQYF. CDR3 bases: TGTGCCAGCTCACCCCCATTAGGAGAGGAGCAGTACTTC.

The CDR3 region has the DNA TGTGCCAGCACACCACAGGTTACTGGAAACACCATATATTTT. Its translation is CASTPQVTGNTIYF. This chain uses TRBV2 with TRBJ1-3, with a weak D call TRBD1 (5 bases). The V and J ends lost 7 bases and 2 bases respectively, with 12 bases between them. The germline gives CDR1 SNHLY, CDR2 FYNNEI. This CDR3 has 14 amino acids.

CDR3 protein: CASSLDYEQYF. The CDR3 bases are TGCGCCAGCAGCTTGGACTACGAGCAGTACTTC. V gene TRBV5-1 combines with J gene TRBJ2-7; D unclear. V shed 0 bases and J shed 3 bases, with 1 base lying between them. CDR1 SGHRS and CDR2 YFSETQ come from the germline V gene. This CDR3 comprises 11 residues. Complete variable domain (other parts from reference TRBV5-1 and TRBJ2-7): KAGVTQTPRYLIKTRGQQVTLSCSPISGHRSVSWYQQTPGQGLQFLFEYFSETQRNKGNFPGRFSGRQFSNSRSEMNVSTLELGDSALYLCASSLDYEQYFGPGTRLTVT.

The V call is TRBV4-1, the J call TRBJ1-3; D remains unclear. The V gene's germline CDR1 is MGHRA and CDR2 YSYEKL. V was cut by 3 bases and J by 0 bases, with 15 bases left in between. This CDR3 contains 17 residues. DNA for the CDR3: TGCGCCAGCAGCCAGGCTCCTCCAGGCAGCTCTGGAAACACCATATATTTT. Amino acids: CASSQAPPGSSGNTIYF.

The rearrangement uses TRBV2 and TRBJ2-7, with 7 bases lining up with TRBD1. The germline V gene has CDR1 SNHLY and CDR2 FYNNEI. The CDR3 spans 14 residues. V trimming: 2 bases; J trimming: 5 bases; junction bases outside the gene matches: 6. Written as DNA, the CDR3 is TGTGCCAGCAGTGAAAACAGGGGTAGCGACGAGCAGTACTTC. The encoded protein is CASSENRGSDEQYF.

The CDR3 nucleotides read TGCGCCAGCAGCTTAACGGCTAGTCTATCCTACGAGCAGTACTTC. Protein: CASSLTASLSYEQYF. The rearrangement joins TRBV5-1 to TRBJ2-7; D is uncertain. The CDR3 is 15 residues long. CDR1 is SGHRS and CDR2 is YFSETQ in the germline V gene. Trimming took 2 bases from V and 1 from J, leaving 13 bases between them.

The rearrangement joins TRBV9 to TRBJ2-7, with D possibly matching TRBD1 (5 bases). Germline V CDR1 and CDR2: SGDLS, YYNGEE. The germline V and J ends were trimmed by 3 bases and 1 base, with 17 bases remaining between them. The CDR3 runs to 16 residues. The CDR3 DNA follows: TGTGCCAGCAGCGGACACCGGGCCCAGGGTTCCTACGAGCAGTACTTC. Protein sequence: CASSGHRAQGSYEQYF.

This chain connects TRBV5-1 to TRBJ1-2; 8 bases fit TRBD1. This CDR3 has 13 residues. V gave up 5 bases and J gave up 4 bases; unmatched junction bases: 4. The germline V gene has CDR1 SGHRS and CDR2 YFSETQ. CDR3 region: CASRGQAIYGYTF. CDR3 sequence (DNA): TGCGCCAGCAGGGGACAGGCTATCTATGGCTACACCTTC. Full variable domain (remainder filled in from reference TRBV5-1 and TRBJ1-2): KAGVTQTPRYLIKTRGQQVTLSCSPISGHRSVSWYQQTPGQGLQFLFEYFSETQRNKGNFPGRFSGRQFSNSRSEMNVSTLELGDSALYLCASRGQAIYGYTFGSGTRLTVV.

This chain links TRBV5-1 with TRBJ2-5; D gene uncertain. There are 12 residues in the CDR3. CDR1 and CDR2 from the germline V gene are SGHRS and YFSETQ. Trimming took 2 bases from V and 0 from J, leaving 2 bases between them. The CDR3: CASSFDQETQYF. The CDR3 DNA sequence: TGCGCCAGCAGCTTTGACCAAGAGACCCAGTACTTC. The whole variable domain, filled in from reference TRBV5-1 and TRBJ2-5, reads KAGVTQTPRYLIKTRGQQVTLSCSPISGHRSVSWYQQTPGQGLQFLFEYFSETQRNKGNFPGRFSGRQFSNSRSEMNVSTLELGDSALYLCASSFDQETQYFGPGTRLLVL.

The CDR3 protein is CASSGRGRLGGGELFF. The CDR3 DNA follows: TGTGCCAGCAGTGGCCGGGGGCGGCTGGGGGGCGGGGAGCTGTTTTTT. The V gene is TRBV6-1, the J gene TRBJ2-2, with D perhaps assigned TRBD1 or TRBD2 (6 bases each). V was cut by 4 bases and J by 7 bases, with 19 bases left in between. The CDR3 spans 16 residues. Per germline, CDR1 MNHNS and CDR2 SASEGT.

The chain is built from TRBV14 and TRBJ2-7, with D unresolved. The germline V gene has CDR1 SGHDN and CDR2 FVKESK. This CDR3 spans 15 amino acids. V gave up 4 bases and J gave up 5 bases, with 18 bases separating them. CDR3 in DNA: TGTGCCAGCAGCCCCCTCCGCGCAGGTGTGAACGAGCAGTACTTC. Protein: CASSPLRAGVNEQYF. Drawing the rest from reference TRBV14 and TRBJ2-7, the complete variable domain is EAGVTQFPSHSVIEKGQTVTLRCDPISGHDNLYWYRRVMGKEIKFLLHFVKESKQDESGMPNNRFLAERTGGTYSTLKVQPAELEDSGVYFCASSPLRAGVNEQYFGPGTRLTVT.

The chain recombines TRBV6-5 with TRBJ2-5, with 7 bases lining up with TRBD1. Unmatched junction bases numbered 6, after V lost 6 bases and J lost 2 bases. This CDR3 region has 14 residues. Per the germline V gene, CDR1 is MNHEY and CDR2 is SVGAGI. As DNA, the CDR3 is TGTGCCAGCAGCCTGGACAGGATACAAGAGACCCAGTACTTC. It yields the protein CASSLDRIQETQYF.